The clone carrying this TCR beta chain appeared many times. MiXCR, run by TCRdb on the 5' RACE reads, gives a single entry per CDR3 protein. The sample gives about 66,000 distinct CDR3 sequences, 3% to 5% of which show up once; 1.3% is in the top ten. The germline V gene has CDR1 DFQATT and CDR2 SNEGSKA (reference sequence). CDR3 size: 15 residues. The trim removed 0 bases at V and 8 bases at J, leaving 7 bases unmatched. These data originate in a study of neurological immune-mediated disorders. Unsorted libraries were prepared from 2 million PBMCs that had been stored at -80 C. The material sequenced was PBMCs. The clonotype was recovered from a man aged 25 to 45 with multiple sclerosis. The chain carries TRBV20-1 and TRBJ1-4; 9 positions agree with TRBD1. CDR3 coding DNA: TGCAGTGCTAGAGACTGGGACAGGGTCTCAGAAAAACTGTTTTTT. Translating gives CSARDWDRVSEKLFF.